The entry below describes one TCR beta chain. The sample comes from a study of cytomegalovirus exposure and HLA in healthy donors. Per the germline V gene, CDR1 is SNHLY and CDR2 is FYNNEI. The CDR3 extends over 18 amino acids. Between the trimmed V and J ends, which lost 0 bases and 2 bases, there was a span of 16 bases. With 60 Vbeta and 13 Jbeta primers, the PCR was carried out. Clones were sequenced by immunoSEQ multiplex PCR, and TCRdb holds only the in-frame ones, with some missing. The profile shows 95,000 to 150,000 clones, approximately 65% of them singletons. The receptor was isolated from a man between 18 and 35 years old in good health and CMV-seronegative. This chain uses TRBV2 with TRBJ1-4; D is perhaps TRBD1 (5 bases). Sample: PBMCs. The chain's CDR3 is CASSEARGTPTTNEKLFF. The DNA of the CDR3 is TGTGCCAGCAGTGAAGCGCGGGGCACCCCGACGACTAATGAAAAACTGTTTTTT.